The present T cell receptor beta chain was sequenced within a study of OX40 agonist ivuxolimab in advanced cancers. People who had autoimmune disease history or systemic immunosuppression were excluded. Researchers took blood at baseline, on cycle 4 day 1, and on cycle 7 day 1. Here immunoSEQ multiplex PCR was the method, and the copy in TCRdb shows in-frame clones only, minus some. The sample records around 69,000 clones, around nine tenths being singletons. The study's findings and limits: Specificity for antigen went undetermined in the expanded peripheral T cells. Averaged across samples, CD8+ T cells carried more expanded clones than CD4+ did.

Germline values: CDR1 SGHRS, CDR2 YFSETQ. The CDR3 contains 14 residues. V was shortened by 8 bases and J by 1 base, with 16 bases between the two germline ends. A note on this clone: Its antigen is unidentified.

The V gene is TRBV5-1, the J gene TRBJ2-7; D is tentatively TRBD1 or TRBD2 (5 bases each). The sequencing used CD4+ or CD8+ T cells sorted from blood, collected in a trial of the OX40 agonist ivuxolimab. This TCR came from an adult with an advanced solid tumor such as melanoma, head and neck, liver or kidney cancer. CDR3 DNA sequence: TGCGCCAGTGGACCAGGGACGTCTTCCTACGAGCAGTACTTC. Encoded protein: CASGPGTSSYEQYF.